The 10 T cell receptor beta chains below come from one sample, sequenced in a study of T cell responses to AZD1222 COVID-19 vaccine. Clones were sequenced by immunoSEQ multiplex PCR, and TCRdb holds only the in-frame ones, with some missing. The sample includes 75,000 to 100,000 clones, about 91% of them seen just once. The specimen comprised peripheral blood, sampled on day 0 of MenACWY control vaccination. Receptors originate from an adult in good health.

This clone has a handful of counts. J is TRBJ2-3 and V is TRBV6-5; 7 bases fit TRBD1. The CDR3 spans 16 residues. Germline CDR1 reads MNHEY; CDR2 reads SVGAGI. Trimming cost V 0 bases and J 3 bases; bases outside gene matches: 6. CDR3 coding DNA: TGTGCCAGCAGTTACTCCTCGAGGGGGCCTACAGATACGCAGTATTTT. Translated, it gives CASSYSSRGPTDTQYF.

CDR3: CASSMGTGIQETQYF. Written as DNA, the CDR3 is TGTGCCAGTAGTATGGGGACAGGGATCCAAGAGACCCAGTACTTC. This chain connects TRBV19 to TRBJ2-5, with 9 bases aligning to TRBD1. Germline-derived CDR1 and CDR2 are LNHDA and SQIVND (reference sequence). The V gene end was trimmed by 3 bases and the J gene end by 1 base; junction bases not matched to a gene: 3. CDR3 size: 15 residues.

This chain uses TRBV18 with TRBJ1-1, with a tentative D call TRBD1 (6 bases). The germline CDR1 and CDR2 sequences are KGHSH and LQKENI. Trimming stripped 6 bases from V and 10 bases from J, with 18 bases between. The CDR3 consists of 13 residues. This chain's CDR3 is CASSPIDRSLAFF. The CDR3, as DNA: TGTGCCAGCTCGCCCATAGACAGGTCCCTAGCTTTCTTT.

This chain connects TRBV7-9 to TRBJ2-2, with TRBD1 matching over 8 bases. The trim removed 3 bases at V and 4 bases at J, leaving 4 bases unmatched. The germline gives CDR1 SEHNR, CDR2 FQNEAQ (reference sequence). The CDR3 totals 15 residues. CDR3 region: CASSFQGAGTGELFF. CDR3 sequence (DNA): TGTGCCAGCAGCTTTCAGGGGGCGGGCACCGGGGAGCTGTTTTTT.

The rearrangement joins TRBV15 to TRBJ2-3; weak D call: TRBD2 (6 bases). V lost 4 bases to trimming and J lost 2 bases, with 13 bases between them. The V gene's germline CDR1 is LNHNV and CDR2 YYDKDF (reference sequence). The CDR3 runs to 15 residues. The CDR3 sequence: CATSKTGVITDTQYF. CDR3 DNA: TGTGCCACCAGCAAGACGGGGGTCATCACAGATACGCAGTATTTT.

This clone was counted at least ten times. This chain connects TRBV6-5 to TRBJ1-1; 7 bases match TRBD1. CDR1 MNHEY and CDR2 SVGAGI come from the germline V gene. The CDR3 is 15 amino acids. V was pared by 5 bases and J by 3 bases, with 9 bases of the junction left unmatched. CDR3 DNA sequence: TGTGCCAGCAGTCCCGGGGGAGGGGGCTACACTGAAGCTTTCTTT. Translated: CASSPGGGGYTEAFF.

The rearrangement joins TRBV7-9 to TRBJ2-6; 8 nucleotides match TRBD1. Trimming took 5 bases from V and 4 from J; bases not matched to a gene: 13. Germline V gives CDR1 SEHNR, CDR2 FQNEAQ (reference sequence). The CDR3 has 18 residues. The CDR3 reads CASSLGGTGPAGANVLTF. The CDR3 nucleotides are TGTGCCAGCAGCCTAGGGGGGACAGGACCCGCCGGGGCCAACGTCCTGACTTTC. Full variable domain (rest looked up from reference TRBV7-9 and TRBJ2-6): DTGVSQNPRHKITKRGQNVTFRCDPISEHNRLYWYRQTLGQGPEFLTYFQNEAQLEKSRLLSDRFSAERPKGSFSTLEIQRTEQGDSAMYLCASSLGGTGPAGANVLTFGAGSRLTVL.

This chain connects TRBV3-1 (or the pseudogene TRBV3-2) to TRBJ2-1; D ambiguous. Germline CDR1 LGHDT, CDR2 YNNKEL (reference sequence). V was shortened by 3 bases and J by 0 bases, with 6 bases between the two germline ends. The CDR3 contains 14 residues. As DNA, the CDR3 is TGTGCCAGCAGCCATTTGGTCTCCTACAATGAGCAGTTCTTC. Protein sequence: CASSHLVSYNEQFF.

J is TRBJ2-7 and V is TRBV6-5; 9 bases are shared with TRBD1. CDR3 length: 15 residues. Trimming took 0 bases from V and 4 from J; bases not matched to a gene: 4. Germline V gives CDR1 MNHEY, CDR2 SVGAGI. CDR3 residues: CASSYSGTGFYEQYF. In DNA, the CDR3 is TGTGCCAGCAGTTACTCGGGGACAGGGTTTTACGAGCAGTACTTC.

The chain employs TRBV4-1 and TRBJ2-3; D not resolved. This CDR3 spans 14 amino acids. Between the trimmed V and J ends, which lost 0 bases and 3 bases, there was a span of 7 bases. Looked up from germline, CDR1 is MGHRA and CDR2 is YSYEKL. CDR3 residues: CASSQEKGTDTQYF. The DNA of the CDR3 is TGCGCCAGCAGCCAAGAAAAGGGAACAGATACGCAGTATTTT.